This passage covers 28 T cell receptor beta chains from one sample sequenced in a study of CD8 T cells in Susac syndrome. Reverse transcription of about 0.45 to 1 ug RNA was carried out with random hexamers. TCRdb redid the calling of the immunoSEQ multiplex PCR reads with MiXCR, one entry per CDR3 protein. The sample records 100,000 to 150,000 distinct CDR3 sequences, 85% to 95% being singletons. The sample comprised CD8+ T cells from PBMCs. The receptors here all came from a human donor with multiple sclerosis.

The V and J genes are TRBV27 and TRBJ2-1; D possibly uses TRBD1 or TRBD2 (5 bases each). CDR1 and CDR2 (germline): MNHEY, SMNVEV (reference sequence). The CDR3 is 12 amino acids. The V end lost 6 bases, the J end lost 3 bases, and 6 bases lay between the germline ends. The CDR3, as DNA: TGTGCCAGCAGGGGGGACTACAATGAGCAGTTCTTC. Encoded protein: CASRGDYNEQFF.

V usage is TRBV7-9 and J usage is TRBJ2-7; D gene ambiguous. Germline-derived CDR1 and CDR2 are SEHNR and FQNEAQ (reference sequence). The CDR3 loop spans 15 amino acids. V was shortened by 4 bases and J by 4 bases, with 17 bases between the two germline ends. In DNA form, the CDR3 reads TGTGCCAGCAGCTCCCTTACGGTAGCAGGTTACGAGCAGTACGTC. Translating it yields CASSSLTVAGYEQYV.

The chain uses TRBV7-9 and TRBJ1-3, with D perhaps matching TRBD1 (6 bases). The germline V and J ends were trimmed by 0 bases and 0 bases, with 12 bases remaining between them. CDR3 length equals 17 residues. Germline V gene data show CDR1 as SEHNR and CDR2 as FQNEAQ (reference sequence). The CDR3 coding sequence is TGTGCCAGCAGCTTAGCCCGGACAGTAGACTCTGGAAACACCATATATTTT. It is translated as CASSLARTVDSGNTIYF.

In its sample, this clonotype was seen once. This chain links TRBV7-9 with TRBJ2-5; D uncertain. There are 14 residues in the CDR3. Trimming took 4 bases from V and 5 from J, leaving 14 bases between them. CDR1 SEHNR and CDR2 FQNEAQ come from the germline V gene (reference sequence). CDR3 protein: CASSSGGGRETQYF. DNA of the CDR3: TGTGCCAGCAGCTCGGGTGGCGGTCGGGAGACCCAGTACTTC.

The chain links TRBV6-6 to TRBJ1-3; 7 bases map to TRBD1. The J segment lost 2 bases and the V segment lost 2 bases, leaving 0 bases of the junction unmatched. The CDR3 contains 14 residues. Per germline, CDR1 MNHNY and CDR2 SVGAGI (reference sequence). The CDR3, as DNA: TGTGCCAGCAGTTACGACAGGGCTGGAAACACCATATATTTT. This codes for CASSYDRAGNTIYF.

The chain has TRBV5-1 and TRBJ2-7; the D gene is possibly TRBD2 (5 bases). With 1 base removed from V and 6 bases from J, the gap between germline ends came to 32 bases. This CDR3 is 20 amino acids long. Germline V lookup: CDR1 SGHRS, CDR2 YFSETQ. The CDR3 is CASSLLFLDRTGMVRPEQYF. The CDR3 nucleotides are TGCGCCAGCAGCTTGCTCTTCTTGGACCGAACCGGGATGGTCCGACCCGAGCAGTACTTC.

The rearrangement joins TRBV24-1 to TRBJ2-2, with D tentatively TRBD1 or TRBD2 (6 bases each). The CDR3 is made up of 19 amino acids. The V end was cut by 1 base, the J end by 1 base, with 18 bases between. Germline assignment: CDR1 KGHDR and CDR2 SFDVKD. DNA for the CDR3: TGTGCCACCAGTGATTTTGGGGGGCCTGGAGCGGTGAACACCGGGGAGCTGTTTTTT. Translated, it gives CATSDFGGPGAVNTGELFF.

The V and J genes are TRBV6-5 and TRBJ2-7, with D perhaps matching TRBD2 (5 bases). The CDR3 spans 13 residues. V lost 6 bases, J lost 6 bases, and 15 bases lay in between. Looked up from germline, CDR1 is MNHEY and CDR2 is SVGAGI. This chain's CDR3 is CASSLSLGSEQYV. CDR3 DNA sequence: TGTGCCAGCAGCCTGTCTTTGGGGAGCGAGCAGTACGTC.

The chain recombines TRBV15 with TRBJ2-1; 7 bases line up with TRBD2. The V gene end was trimmed by 1 base and the J gene end by 0 bases; junction bases not matched to a gene: 0. CDR3 length: 15 amino acids. Germline-derived CDR1 and CDR2 are LNHNV and YYDKDF (reference sequence). CDR3 in amino acids: CATSRGTSSYNEQFF. CDR3 nucleotide sequence: TGTGCCACCAGCAGAGGGACTAGCTCCTACAATGAGCAGTTCTTC.

The chain links TRBV5-1 to TRBJ2-7, with 7 nucleotides matching TRBD1. The CDR3 consists of 15 residues. Germline V gives CDR1 SGHRS, CDR2 YFSETQ. The J segment lost 5 bases and the V segment lost 2 bases, leaving 10 bases of the junction unmatched. CDR3 protein: CASSFSGQALNEQYF. The CDR3 DNA reads TGCGCCAGCAGCTTTTCCGGACAGGCCCTGAACGAGCAGTACTTC.

In its sample, this clonotype was seen once. V gene TRBV4-1 combines with J gene TRBJ2-5; no clear D gene. The CDR3 sequence is 16 residues long. Per the germline V gene, CDR1 is MGHRA and CDR2 is YSYEKL. Trimming removed 0 bases from V and 2 bases from J, with 13 bases in between. CDR3 nucleotide sequence: TGCGCCAGCAGCCAAGAGGTACAGAGATTACAAGAGACCCAGTACTTC. Protein product: CASSQEVQRLQETQYF.

The chain couples TRBV19 to TRBJ1-2; D is unclear. Germline loops: CDR1 LNHDA, CDR2 SQIVND (reference sequence). V lost 5 bases and J 6 bases, leaving 19 bases between the germline ends. The CDR3 loop spans 15 amino acids. CDR3 in DNA: TGTGCCAGTAGTGCTCCCGGGAGACGAGCGGATGGCTACACCTTC. It translates to CASSAPGRRADGYTF.

The rearrangement joins TRBV11-2 to TRBJ1-1; D is unresolved. The germline CDR1 and CDR2 sequences are SGHAT and FQNNGV. The CDR3 length is 15 residues. The V gene lost 0 bases and the J gene lost 2 bases, with 10 bases spanning the gap. The CDR3 region is CASSLDQPLNTEAFF. The CDR3 nucleotides are TGTGCCAGCAGCTTAGATCAGCCGTTAAACACTGAAGCTTTCTTT.

This clonotype was detected only once. The chain is built from TRBV30 and TRBJ2-7; D call uncertain. The CDR3 is 12 amino acids. The V gene's germline CDR1 is GTSNPN and CDR2 SVGIG (reference sequence). Trimming took off 0 bases at V and 3 bases at J, with 6 bases between the two ends. The CDR3 protein is CAWSVLGYEQYF. In DNA, the CDR3 is TGTGCCTGGAGTGTACTGGGCTACGAGCAGTACTTC.

The CDR3 DNA sequence: TGTGCCAGCAGTGAACTGCGGGAGCTACAAGAGACCCAGTACTTC. It translates to CASSELRELQETQYF. The gene calls are TRBV6-1 and TRBJ2-5, with TRBD2 matching 7 bases. CDR1 MNHNS and CDR2 SASEGT come from the germline V gene. The length of the CDR3 is 15 residues. The trim removed 2 bases at V and 2 bases at J, leaving 5 bases unmatched.

The rearrangement joins TRBV5-6 to TRBJ2-7; 10 bases agree with TRBD2. The CDR3 runs 13 residues. Germline CDR1 is SGHDT and CDR2 is YYEEEE. The J segment lost 3 bases and the V segment lost 5 bases, leaving 2 bases of the junction unmatched. DNA of the CDR3: TGTGCCAGCAGACTAGCGGGGAACTACGAGCAGTACGTC. Its translation is CASRLAGNYEQYV.

V and J are TRBV7-7 and TRBJ2-7, with 9 positions matching TRBD1. This CDR3 region has 15 residues. With V trimmed by 5 bases and J by 4 bases, 9 bases remained unmatched. Germline CDR1 and CDR2: SSHAT and FNYEAQ (reference sequence). In DNA form, the CDR3 reads TGTGCCAGCAGCGCCGGGACAGGGCCCTCGTACGAGCAGTACTTC. It is translated as CASSAGTGPSYEQYF.

The chain recombines TRBV20-1 with TRBJ2-7, with D unclear. Germline CDR1 and CDR2: DFQATT and SNEGSKA (reference sequence). The length of the CDR3 is 12 residues. V was cut by 1 base and J by 2 bases, with 6 bases left in between. CDR3 in amino acids: CSARGPPYEQYF. In nucleotides, the CDR3 is TGCAGTGCTAGAGGGCCCCCCTACGAGCAGTACTTC.

The rearrangement links TRBV3-1 to TRBJ2-7, with TRBD1 identical over 8 bases. V lost 1 base to trimming and J lost 2 bases; unmatched junction nucleotides: 7. There are 16 residues in the CDR3. Germline V gives CDR1 LGHDT, CDR2 YNNKEL (reference sequence). In DNA form, the CDR3 reads TGTGCCAGCAGCCAAGCCACGACAGGGGTTCCCTACGAGCAGTACGTC. It codes for CASSQATTGVPYEQYV.

This chain links TRBV4-1 with TRBJ1-1; D remains unclear. The CDR3 covers 14 residues. From germline, CDR1 is MGHRA and CDR2 YSYEKL. Trimming left V 1 base short and J 5 bases short, with 11 bases between. CDR3 nucleotide sequence: TGCGCCAGCAGCCAAGGGGCTTGGCAGACTGAAGCTTTCTTT. Protein: CASSQGAWQTEAFF.

The chain has TRBV2 and TRBJ1-1; D remains ambiguous. V was cut by 8 bases and J by 5 bases, with 12 bases left in between. Looked up from germline, CDR1 is SNHLY and CDR2 is FYNNEI. The length of the CDR3 is 12 residues. The CDR3 protein is CASSYVATEAFF. In DNA, the CDR3 is TGTGCCAGCTCGTACGTGGCTACTGAAGCTTTCTTT.

This clonotype was recorded only once. The chain couples TRBV9 to TRBJ2-1; D gene unclear. Deletions cut 4 bases from V and 7 bases from J, with 15 bases between. Germline CDR1 is SGDLS and CDR2 is YYNGEE. The CDR3 length is 14 residues. The CDR3 is CASSSASSKNEQFF. The CDR3 DNA is TGTGCCAGCAGCTCTGCTTCGAGTAAGAATGAGCAGTTCTTC.

This sequence joins TRBV3-1 and TRBJ1-2; no firm D call. The ends were cut back, 0 bases at V and 9 bases at J, with 14 bases in the middle. This CDR3 comprises 14 residues. Germline-derived CDR1 and CDR2 are LGHDT and YNNKEL (reference sequence). The CDR3 is CASSQDMAAESYTF. CDR3 sequence (DNA): TGTGCCAGCAGCCAAGATATGGCGGCTGAGAGCTACACCTTC. The full variable domain, with the rest looked up from reference TRBV3-1 and TRBJ1-2, is DTAVSQTPKYLVTQMGNDKSIKCEQNLGHDTMYWYKQDSKKFLKIMFSYNNKELIINETVPNRFSPKSPDKAHLNLHINSLELGDSAVYFCASSQDMAAESYTFGSGTRLTVV.

CDR3 nucleotides: TGTGCCAGTGGAAATCGGGGGAGGCCCCACAATGAGCAGTTCTTC. Its protein product is CASGNRGRPHNEQFF. The genes are TRBV27 and TRBJ2-1; D is perhaps TRBD2 (6 bases). Germline-derived CDR1 and CDR2 are MNHEY and SMNVEV (reference sequence). The CDR3 spans 15 residues. V was shortened by 9 bases and J by 5 bases, with 20 bases between the two germline ends.

The CDR3 DNA reads TGTGCCAGCTCACACCGGGACAGACCCTACGAGCAGTACGTC. It codes for CASSHRDRPYEQYV. The gene calls are TRBV18 and TRBJ2-7; 7 bases are a match to TRBD1. The V segment lost 4 bases and the J segment 2 bases; nucleotides outside the gene matches: 5. Germline lookup yields CDR1 KGHSH and CDR2 LQKENI. This CDR3 has 14 amino acids.

This clonotype has just one count. This sequence joins TRBV24-1 and TRBJ2-7, with 8 positions matching TRBD1. The trim removed 4 bases at V and 2 bases at J, leaving 3 bases unmatched. The CDR3 is 14 amino acids. Germline V gene lookup returns CDR1 KGHDR and CDR2 SFDVKD. This CDR3 reads CATSEGDRPYEQYF. As DNA, the CDR3 is TGTGCCACCAGTGAGGGGGACAGGCCCTACGAGCAGTACTTC.

This clonotype was seen a single time. The chain recombines TRBV29-1 with TRBJ1-1; D gene unclear. Germline loops: CDR1 SQVTM, CDR2 ANQGSEA. The CDR3 runs 13 residues. Deletions cut 4 bases from V and 6 bases from J, with 15 bases between. Here the CDR3 DNA reads TGCAGCGTTGGGGCGTCAGGCGGCGCTGAAGCTTTCTTT. It specifies CSVGASGGAEAFF. Full variable domain (rest looked up from reference TRBV29-1 and TRBJ1-1): SAVISQKPSRDICQRGTSLTIQCQVDSQVTMMFWYRQQPGQSLTLIATANQGSEATYESGFVIDKFPISRPNLTFSTLTVSNMSPEDSSIYLCSVGASGGAEAFFGQGTRLTVV.

The V gene is TRBV7-9, the J gene TRBJ2-1; no clear D. The CDR3 sequence is 12 residues long. Germline V gene lookup returns CDR1 SEHNR and CDR2 FQNEAQ (reference sequence). V dropped 1 base and J dropped 8 bases, with 6 bases sitting between them. The CDR3 sequence is CASSLVIYEQFF. CDR3 in DNA: TGTGCCAGCAGCTTAGTTATCTATGAGCAGTTCTTC.